This TCR beta chain was profiled in a study of blood T cell repertoires in COVID-19. This table comes from immunoSEQ multiplex PCR, and its TCRdb copy is limited to in-frame clones, with some not included. The table includes fewer than 250,000 clones, around 83% detected once. Between the trimmed V and J ends, which lost 6 bases and 2 bases, there was a span of 11 bases. The CDR3 has 13 residues. Germline V gene data show CDR1 as MNHEY and CDR2 as SVGAGI. The origin of this receptor is a man aged 45-65 years with active or convalescent COVID-19. The chain employs TRBV6-5 and TRBJ2-7; D call uncertain. Sequencing was done on a sample of peripheral blood. The DNA for the CDR3 is TGTGCCAGCAGCATTAGCCCAACCTACGAGCAGTACTTC. Translating gives CASSISPTYEQYF.